This passage covers 31 T cell receptor beta chains from one sample sequenced in a study of T-cell reconstitution after alpha-beta-depleted transplantation in children. Unique molecular identifiers featured in how the TCRbeta library was prepared. TCRdb passed the PCR reads through MiXCR, listing each CDR3 protein once. The table lists about 27,000 distinct CDR3 sequences, about 5.8% of them singletons. The sample consisted of PBMCs, mostly from graft donor cells, taken 180 days after TCRalphabeta/CD19-depleted stem cell transplant. The origin of the receptors is a male patient under 18 who had a stem cell transplant for acute myeloid leukemia, so the T cells may come from the graft donor.

Ten or more counts support this clonotype. The CDR3 loop is CSATGVVGWAQYF. The CDR3 DNA sequence: TGCAGTGCGACGGGAGTCGTAGGATGGGCGCAGTATTTT. The chain has TRBV20-1 and TRBJ2-3, with D perhaps matching TRBD2 (6 bases). Trimming removed 6 bases at V and 10 bases at J, with 20 bases between. CDR3 length: 13 amino acids. Germline V CDR1 and CDR2: DFQATT, SNEGSKA (reference sequence).

This clonotype was seen at least ten times. The rearrangement joins TRBV30 to TRBJ2-1; possible D gene TRBD2, 5 bases. This CDR3 spans 13 amino acids. V shed 5 bases and J shed 4 bases, with 12 bases lying between them. The V gene's germline CDR1 is GTSNPN and CDR2 SVGIG (reference sequence). CDR3 sequence reads: CAWLRRGYNEQFF. CDR3 sequence (DNA): TGTGCCTGGCTCCGTCGGGGATACAATGAGCAGTTCTTC.

This clonotype showed up many times. The rearrangement joins TRBV30 to TRBJ1-5, with D tentatively TRBD1 (6 bases). Germline V gene sequence: CDR1 GTSNPN, CDR2 SVGIG (reference sequence). Deletions cut 0 bases from V and 7 bases from J, with 13 bases between. The CDR3 runs 14 residues. The CDR3 loop is CAWSVRGPRQPQHF. CDR3 bases: TGTGCCTGGAGTGTACGGGGGCCCCGGCAGCCCCAGCATTTT.

In its sample, this clonotype was seen many times. V and J are TRBV3-1 and TRBJ1-1; 8 bases agree with TRBD1. With V trimmed by 4 bases and J by 4 bases, 2 bases remained unmatched. Germline values: CDR1 LGHDT, CDR2 YNNKEL (reference sequence). The CDR3 has 13 amino acids. The chain's CDR3 is CASSLTGGTEAFF. The CDR3 nucleotides read TGTGCCAGCAGCCTCACAGGGGGCACTGAAGCTTTCTTT.

This clonotype rates as medium-sized (0.01 to 0.1%). The rearrangement joins TRBV4-3 to TRBJ2-7, with 12 bases aligning to TRBD2. Germline loops: CDR1 LGHNA, CDR2 YSLEER. The CDR3 totals 16 residues. The V and J ends lost 0 bases and 3 bases, in that order; junction bases with no gene match: 3. In nucleotides, the CDR3 is TGCGCCAGCAGCCAAGAAGGACTAGCGGGACTCTACGAGCAGTACTTC. Amino acids: CASSQEGLAGLYEQYF.

The chain has TRBV11-1 and TRBJ2-5, with TRBD2 identical over 7 bases. This CDR3 contains 17 residues. The J segment lost 5 bases and the V segment lost 5 bases, leaving 17 bases of the junction unmatched. The germline CDR1 and CDR2 sequences are SGHAT and FQDESV (reference sequence). CDR3 bases: TGTGCCAGCAGCCCCCGCGGGGACGGGAGGCTTAGGGAGACCCAGTACTTC. This sequence encodes CASSPRGDGRLRETQYF.

This clonotype was counted ten times or more. The J gene is TRBJ2-5, the V gene TRBV5-1, with a tentative D call TRBD2 (5 bases). The V end lost 5 bases, the J end lost 5 bases, and 13 bases lay between the germline ends. The CDR3 consists of 13 residues. Per germline, CDR1 SGHRS and CDR2 YFSETQ. CDR3 sequence reads: CASSRGRGETQYF. CDR3 nucleotide sequence: TGCGCCAGCAGTCGTGGGAGAGGGGAGACCCAGTACTTC.

This clonotype was found many times. The rearrangement uses TRBV20-1 and TRBJ1-5; tentative D call: TRBD1 (6 bases). The CDR3 has 19 amino acids. CDR1 is DFQATT and CDR2 is SNEGSKA in the germline V gene (reference sequence). The V gene lost 6 bases and the J gene lost 0 bases, with 27 bases spanning the gap. The CDR3 region has the DNA TGCAGTGCCTTAGGTGGGGGCAGCGGCGGGTTCTATAGCAATCAGCCCCAGCATTTT. It specifies CSALGGGSGGFYSNQPQHF.

For the CDR3, the DNA is TGTGCCACCGAGAGTGGGGGTAGCATGAACACTGAAGCTTTCTTT. Its protein is CATESGGSMNTEAFF. This chain uses TRBV10-3 with TRBJ1-1; a weak D match, TRBD1 (5 bases). V gave up 10 bases and J gave up 0 bases, with 18 bases separating them. CDR3 length: 15 residues. Germline CDR1 is ENHRY and CDR2 is SYGVKD.

A remark on this clonotype: A much larger clone lies one base from this, so it may be a read error. V gene TRBV5-6 combines with J gene TRBJ2-4; either TRBD1 or TRBD2 may supply D (5 bases each). The CDR3 spans 13 residues. The germline CDR1 and CDR2 sequences are SGHDT and YYEEEE. The V end was cut by 7 bases, the J end by 7 bases, with 15 bases between. The CDR3 DNA follows: TGTGCCAGCTGGATTAAGGGGAGCAACATTCAGTACTTC. Protein sequence: CASWIKGSNIQYF.

At least ten counts were recorded for this clonotype. The rearrangement joins TRBV4-3 to TRBJ2-3, with D maybe TRBD1 (5 bases). The germline CDR1 and CDR2 sequences are LGHNA and YSLEER. Between the trimmed V and J ends, which lost 1 base and 3 bases, there was a span of 11 bases. The CDR3 totals 15 residues. For the CDR3, the DNA is TGCGCCAGCAGCCAAGGGGCAGGGAAGACAGATACGCAGTATTTT. This sequence encodes CASSQGAGKTDTQYF.

This clonotype was recorded at least ten times. The V gene is TRBV6-5, the J gene TRBJ2-7; perhaps TRBD2 as D (7 bases). CDR1 MNHEY and CDR2 SVGAGI come from the germline V gene. Between the trimmed V and J ends, which lost 7 bases and 5 bases, there was a span of 21 bases. The CDR3 spans 15 residues. CDR3 sequence (DNA): TGTGCCAGCACCTCCATAGGGGGGAGGGTCGACGAGCAGTACTTC. Encoded protein: CASTSIGGRVDEQYF.

Ten or more counts support this clonotype. CDR3 residues: CSAPSGRGGPGFTDTQYF. CDR3 nucleotides: TGCAGTGCCCCAAGCGGGAGAGGGGGGCCAGGATTCACAGATACGCAGTATTTT. The chain couples TRBV20-1 to TRBJ2-3, with 8 bases fitting TRBD2. V lost 6 bases and J lost 2; bases outside the gene matches: 19. The germline V gene encodes CDR1 DFQATT and CDR2 SNEGSKA (reference sequence). The CDR3 consists of 18 residues.

The CDR3 nucleotides read TGTGCCAGCAGCTTTAACTCAAATGAGCAGTTCTTC. Its protein product is CASSFNSNEQFF. V gene TRBV11-1 combines with J gene TRBJ2-1; D gene uncertain. The germline V gene encodes CDR1 SGHAT and CDR2 FQDESV (reference sequence). There are 12 residues in the CDR3. V lost 3 bases, J lost 7 bases, and 7 bases lay in between.

This clonotype was observed at least ten times. The chain has TRBV7-9 and TRBJ2-1; 13 bases line up with TRBD2. V dropped 1 base and J dropped 0; count of bases not matched to a gene: 12. The CDR3 length is 21 residues. Germline V gene sequence: CDR1 SEHNR, CDR2 FQNEAQ (reference sequence). In DNA form, the CDR3 reads TGTGCCAGCAGCTTAGTTGGGTTTACTAGCGGGAGGGCCGTCTCCTACAATGAGCAGTTCTTC. It codes for CASSLVGFTSGRAVSYNEQFF. The variable domain in full, with the rest retrieved from reference TRBV7-9 and TRBJ2-1, is DTGVSQNPRHKITKRGQNVTFRCDPISEHNRLYWYRQTLGQGPEFLTYFQNEAQLEKSRLLSDRFSAERPKGSFSTLEIQRTEQGDSAMYLCASSLVGFTSGRAVSYNEQFFGPGTRLTVL.

This clonotype was found many times. The rearrangement joins TRBV6-5 to TRBJ2-1; 7 bases are shared with TRBD1. CDR3 length: 15 residues. Germline values: CDR1 MNHEY, CDR2 SVGAGI. The V segment lost 0 bases and the J segment 5 bases; nucleotides outside the gene matches: 4. CDR3: CASSYSLQGDNEQFF. Written as DNA, the CDR3 is TGTGCCAGCAGTTACTCGTTGCAGGGGGACAATGAGCAGTTCTTC.

In this sample, this clonotype turned up many times. The rearrangement links TRBV15 to TRBJ2-7; TRBD1 agrees at 7 bases. In germline, CDR1 is LNHNV, CDR2 YYDKDF (reference sequence). The CDR3 consists of 13 residues. Losses at the gene ends were 3 bases for V and 6 bases for J; bases not matched to a gene: 5. The CDR3 spells CATSSLGGFEQYV. CDR3 in DNA: TGTGCCACCAGCAGTCTAGGGGGCTTCGAGCAGTACGTC.

This clonotype appeared many times. The rearrangement links TRBV28 to TRBJ1-2; 7 positions agree with TRBD1. V was clipped by 5 bases and J by 6 bases; unmatched bases: 9. The CDR3 loop spans 14 amino acids. The germline gives CDR1 MDHEN, CDR2 SYDVKM. The CDR3: CASSELDRRDGYTF. Here the CDR3 DNA reads TGTGCCAGCAGTGAATTGGACAGGCGCGATGGCTACACCTTC.

This clonotype was found many times. The rearrangement uses TRBV2 and TRBJ2-2, with 7 bases matching TRBD2. The V gene's germline CDR1 is SNHLY and CDR2 FYNNEI. CDR3 length: 13 amino acids. The V and J ends lost 8 bases and 4 bases, in that order; junction bases with no gene match: 4. In DNA, the CDR3 is TGTGCCAGCGCGGGAGTAGGCACCGGGGAGCTGTTTTTT. It codes for CASAGVGTGELFF.

Many counts were recorded for this clonotype. This chain connects TRBV28 to TRBJ2-4, with 8 bases lining up with TRBD1. The junction had 4 bases not matched to a gene; V was cut back by 5 bases and J by 1 base. The CDR3 sequence is 15 residues long. Looked up from germline, CDR1 is MDHEN and CDR2 is SYDVKM. In nucleotides, the CDR3 is TGTGCCAGCAGTGCGACAGGGGCGGCCAAAAACATTCAGTACTTC. Its protein product is CASSATGAAKNIQYF.

This clonotype was picked up many times. The chain links TRBV18 to TRBJ2-7; unclear D gene. The CDR3 extends over 19 amino acids. V lost 3 bases, J lost 0 bases, and 24 bases lay in between. The germline CDR1 and CDR2 sequences are KGHSH and LQKENI. CDR3 nucleotides: TGTGCCAGCTCACCCCGACCCCACCTACCGGTGGAGACCTCCTACGAGCAGTACTTC. Amino acids: CASSPRPHLPVETSYEQYF. Using reference TRBV18 and TRBJ2-7 for the parts outside the CDR3, the full variable domain is NAGVMQNPRHLVRRRGQEARLRCSPMKGHSHVYWYRQLPEEGLKFMVYLQKENIIDESGMPKERFSAEFPKEGPSILRIQQVVRGDSAAYFCASSPRPHLPVETSYEQYFGPGTRLTVT.

This clonotype was recorded at least ten times. The chain combines TRBV14 with TRBJ2-1; 11 bases line up with TRBD2. CDR1 is SGHDN, CDR2 FVKESK, per germline. This CDR3 has 17 amino acids. The junction had 8 bases not matched to a gene; V was cut back by 1 base and J by 6 bases. This CDR3 reads CASSQVTGLAGGNEQFF. CDR3 coding DNA: TGTGCCAGCAGCCAAGTAACCGGACTAGCGGGTGGCAATGAGCAGTTCTTC.

This clonotype was seen repeatedly, ten times or more. This rearrangement joins TRBV7-2 to TRBJ1-6; 7 nucleotides align to TRBD1. V lost 4 bases and J lost 10; bases outside the gene matches: 4. Per the germline V gene, CDR1 is SGHTA and CDR2 is FQGNSA. This CDR3 region has 13 residues. CDR3 coding DNA: TGTGCCAGCAGCTACAGGGGTAACTCACCCCTCCACTTT. It codes for CASSYRGNSPLHF.

This clonotype is medium-sized in the sample. The chain couples TRBV6-5 to TRBJ2-1, with 12 nucleotides matching TRBD2. Losses at the gene ends were 0 bases for V and 7 bases for J; bases not matched to a gene: 4. The CDR3 is 16 amino acids. The germline CDR1 and CDR2 sequences are MNHEY and SVGAGI. The CDR3 nucleotides are TGTGCCAGCAGTTACTCGCTAGCGGGAGGGCGGAATGAGCAGTTCTTC. Its protein product is CASSYSLAGGRNEQFF.

Only a few counts were recorded for this clonotype. The J gene is TRBJ2-5, the V gene TRBV2; 9 nucleotides align to TRBD2. With V trimmed by 6 bases and J by 5 bases, 13 bases remained unmatched. Germline assignment: CDR1 SNHLY and CDR2 FYNNEI. The CDR3 extends over 16 amino acids. The CDR3 sequence is CASSYSSGVRGETQYF. CDR3 nucleotide sequence: TGTGCCAGCAGCTACTCTAGCGGGGTGAGAGGGGAGACCCAGTACTTC.

This clonotype was counted ten times or more. The chain is built from TRBV6-2 or TRBV6-3 and TRBJ2-5, with 9 nucleotides matching TRBD1. V was clipped by 5 bases and J by 2 bases; unmatched bases: 9. The CDR3 consists of 16 residues. Germline V gene lookup returns CDR1 MNHEY and CDR2 SVGEGT. As DNA, the CDR3 is TGTGCCAGCAGTACTGGGATCGGGACAGGGCAAGAGACCCAGTACTTC. Encoded protein: CASSTGIGTGQETQYF.

This clonotype was recorded at least ten times. J is TRBJ2-7 and V is TRBV18; the D is unclear. This CDR3 spans 15 amino acids. V lost 2 bases and J 0 bases, leaving 11 bases between the germline ends. Germline CDR1 and CDR2: KGHSH and LQKENI. In DNA, the CDR3 is TGTGCCAGCTCACCAGATTACCTCAACTCCTACGAGCAGTACTTC. This sequence encodes CASSPDYLNSYEQYF.

This clonotype was counted at least ten times. The CDR3 here is CASRPRTGLSSYEQYF. CDR3 sequence (DNA): TGTGCCAGCAGACCTCGTACGGGACTCAGCTCCTACGAGCAGTACTTC. This sequence joins TRBV27 and TRBJ2-7; a possible D gene is TRBD2 (6 bases). The germline CDR1 and CDR2 sequences are MNHEY and SMNVEV (reference sequence). V shed 6 bases and J shed 0 bases, with 18 bases lying between them. The CDR3 is made up of 16 amino acids.

Ten or more counts support this clonotype. The J gene is TRBJ2-3, the V gene TRBV7-2, with D possibly being TRBD2 (5 bases). V lost 3 bases and J lost 6, with 13 bases in between. Germline V lookup: CDR1 SGHTA, CDR2 FQGNSA. The CDR3 is made up of 14 amino acids. This chain's CDR3 is CASSLTGIRDTQYF. The CDR3, as DNA: TGTGCCAGCAGCTTGACGGGGATACGGGATACGCAGTATTTT.

This clonotype was seen repeatedly, ten times or more. V gene TRBV4-1 combines with J gene TRBJ2-3; tentative D call: TRBD2 (5 bases). Looked up from germline, CDR1 is MGHRA and CDR2 is YSYEKL. V was trimmed by 2 bases and J by 1 base, leaving 16 bases between them. CDR3 size: 17 residues. CDR3 in DNA: TGCGCCAGCAGCCAATCATCTTCGGGGTTAGGCACAGATACGCAGTATTTT. Translating it yields CASSQSSSGLGTDTQYF.

This clonotype was counted at least ten times. The V and J genes are TRBV2 and TRBJ2-3; 8 nucleotides match TRBD2. Germline loops: CDR1 SNHLY, CDR2 FYNNEI. The CDR3 consists of 15 residues. Germline trimming cut 10 bases from V and 7 bases from J; bases unmatched to any gene: 16. Here the CDR3 DNA reads TGTGCCACCGACGGAAAGCGGGAGCAAATAAATACGCAGTATTTT. This encodes CATDGKREQINTQYF.